This T cell receptor beta chain is drawn from a study of T cells in Graves' hyperthyroidism and ophthalmopathy. The V end lost 7 bases, the J end lost 7 bases, and 15 bases lay between the germline ends. Germline assignment: CDR1 KGHDR and CDR2 SFDVKD. The CDR3 covers 13 residues. RNA transcripts were the template for amplifying TCR beta CDR3 regions. HTBI primers were employed in a first-round RT-PCR of the TCR CDR3. TCRdb independently ran MiXCR on the multiplex PCR reads; one entry per CDR3 protein. The profile shows about 410,000 distinct CDR3 sequences, roughly 15% of them singletons. This sequence joins TRBV24-1 and TRBJ1-2; the D gene is possibly TRBD1 (5 bases). Sequenced input: blood. The receptor was derived from a young man with Graves' ophthalmopathy. CDR3 in DNA: TGTGCCACCAGGGGGGAACGCGGGGGTGGCTACACCTTC. Encoded protein: CATRGERGGGYTF.